This passage covers 30 T cell receptor beta chains from one sample sequenced in a study of Graves' ophthalmopathy and Graves' hyperthyroidism. Scientists amplified the TCR beta CDR3 regions from RNA transcripts. HTBI primers served in a first-round RT-PCR, which a second-round multiplex PCR followed. TCRdb reprocessed the multiplex PCR reads via MiXCR and lists one record per CDR3 protein. The sample lists 600,000 to 950,000 distinct CDR3 sequences, roughly 40% occurring once. Sequences were obtained from peripheral blood. The origin of the receptors is an adult man with Graves' ophthalmopathy.

The chain combines TRBV11-2 with TRBJ1-2, with TRBD1 identical over 8 bases. Germline trimming cut 5 bases from V and 8 bases from J; bases unmatched to any gene: 7. Germline CDR1 SGHAT, CDR2 FQNNGV. CDR3 length: 13 amino acids. DNA of the CDR3: TGTGCCAGCAGCAAAACAGGGGGTAACGGCTACACCTTC. It encodes CASSKTGGNGYTF.

The chain is built from TRBV2 and TRBJ2-5; 14 nucleotides line up with TRBD2. V lost 5 bases and J lost 4; bases outside the gene matches: 9. The CDR3 is 17 amino acids. CDR1 SNHLY and CDR2 FYNNEI come from the germline V gene. DNA for the CDR3: TGTGCCAGCAGTTACTCGCCCGGACTAGCGGGAGGAGAGACCCAGTACTTC. It specifies CASSYSPGLAGGETQYF.

This clonotype was picked up many times. The J gene is TRBJ1-1, the V gene TRBV10-2; TRBD1 might be the D (5 bases). The CDR3 covers 14 residues. In germline, CDR1 is WSHSY, CDR2 SAAADI. The ends were cut back, 3 bases at V and 1 base at J, with 9 bases in the middle. CDR3 in DNA: TGCGCCAGCAGTGACTCCGGGGCGAACACTGAAGCTTTCTTT. Translating gives CASSDSGANTEAFF.

This clonotype was seen at least ten times. The CDR3 region is CASREGAEGYTF. CDR3 DNA: TGTGCCAGCAGGGAGGGGGCGGAGGGCTACACCTTC. The genes are TRBV2 and TRBJ1-2; 7 bases fit TRBD1. V shed 6 bases and J 8 bases; nucleotides not matched to a gene: 6. CDR1 is SNHLY and CDR2 is FYNNEI in the germline V gene. CDR3 size: 12 residues.

This clonotype was found many times. The CDR3 loop is CASSQQGRSQPQHF. CDR3 DNA: TGTGCCAGCAGCCAACAGGGTCGGAGTCAGCCCCAGCATTTT. The chain is built from TRBV2 and TRBJ1-5; tentative D call: TRBD1 (6 bases). V shed 6 bases and J shed 6 bases, with 15 bases lying between them. The CDR3 loop spans 14 amino acids. Germline-derived CDR1 and CDR2 are SNHLY and FYNNEI. Together with reference TRBV2 and TRBJ1-5, the CDR3 gives the full variable domain: EPEVTQTPSHQVTQMGQEVILRCVPISNHLYFYWYRQILGQKVEFLVSFYNNEISEKSEIFDDQFSVERPDGSNFTLKIRSTKLEDSAMYFCASSQQGRSQPQHFGDGTRLSIL.

This clonotype was detected ten times or more. The gene calls are TRBV20-1 and TRBJ1-2; D uncertain. Germline V gene data show CDR1 as DFQATT and CDR2 as SNEGSKA (reference sequence). V was pared by 3 bases and J by 0 bases, with 5 bases between. The CDR3 length is 12 residues. The CDR3 is CSASSPNYGYTF. The CDR3 DNA is TGCAGTGCTAGTTCTCCTAACTATGGCTACACCTTC.

CDR3 residues: CASSERGRAGFTEAFF. CDR3 sequence (DNA): TGTGCCAGCAGTGAAAGGGGCAGGGCGGGTTTTACTGAAGCTTTCTTT. The genes are TRBV2 and TRBJ1-1; the D gene is possibly TRBD1 (5 bases). The V and J ends lost 2 bases and 5 bases respectively, with 18 bases between them. The CDR3 loop spans 16 amino acids. Germline CDR1 reads SNHLY; CDR2 reads FYNNEI.

In its sample, this clonotype was seen many times. This chain uses TRBV19 with TRBJ1-1; 7 bases map to TRBD1. J was trimmed by 5 bases and V by 1 base; bases with no gene match: 10. The CDR3 runs to 16 residues. The germline V gene encodes CDR1 LNHDA and CDR2 SQIVND (reference sequence). DNA for the CDR3: TGTGCCAGTAGTATAGGCCAGACAGGGACGGAAACTGAAGCTTTCTTT. Protein product: CASSIGQTGTETEAFF.

The rearrangement uses TRBV7-3 and TRBJ2-5; D unclear. The CDR3 totals 15 residues. Germline CDR1 is SGHTA and CDR2 is FQGTGA. Trimming left V 4 bases short and J 4 bases short, with 16 bases between. CDR3: CASSSYGPRGETQYF. DNA for the CDR3: TGTGCCAGCAGCTCATACGGACCCAGAGGAGAGACCCAGTACTTC.

With respect to this clonotype: Since the CDR3 does not end with the conserved phenylalanine or tryptophan, this likely comes from a read error. DNA for the CDR3: TGCAGTGCTAGGCCCGACCTCTACGAGCAGTACTTA. Amino acid sequence: CSARPDLYEQYL. The V and J genes are TRBV20-1 and TRBJ2-7; D is ambiguous. Germline CDR1 reads DFQATT; CDR2 reads SNEGSKA (reference sequence). The germline V and J ends were trimmed by 3 bases and 3 bases, with 9 bases remaining between them. This CDR3 has 12 amino acids.

This clonotype was seen many times. V gene TRBV7-3 combines with J gene TRBJ1-1; maybe TRBD1 (6 bases). Trimming pared 2 bases from V and 4 bases from J, leaving 14 bases between. Germline CDR1 SGHTA, CDR2 FQGTGA. CDR3 size: 15 residues. CDR3 protein: CASSLQAGEGTEAFF. CDR3 in DNA: TGTGCCAGCAGCTTACAAGCAGGGGAGGGCACTGAAGCTTTCTTT.

As for this clonotype: This may arise from a read error, as a much more abundant clone is one base away. The V and J genes are TRBV11-2 and TRBJ2-5; D gene unclear. The CDR3 is 15 amino acids. Germline V gene data show CDR1 as SGHAT and CDR2 as FQNNGV. The CDR3 DNA reads as TGTGCCAGCAGCCAAGATGAGCAGAGGCAAGAGGCCCAGTACTTC. This encodes CASSQDEQRQEAQYF. The entire variable domain, with the rest obtained from reference TRBV11-2 and TRBJ2-5, is as follows: EAGVAQSPRYKIIEKRQSVAFWCNPISGHATLYWYQQILGQGPKLLIQFQNNGVVDDSQLPKDRFSAERLKGVDSTLKIQPAKLEDSAVYLCASSQDEQRQEAQYFGPGTRLLVL.

This chain uses TRBV25-1 with TRBJ2-2, with a weak D call TRBD1 (6 bases). Germline V gene sequence: CDR1 MGHDK, CDR2 SYGVNS. This CDR3 spans 15 amino acids. V shed 2 bases and J shed 3 bases, with 10 bases lying between them. CDR3 amino acids: CASSEQGPDTGELFF. CDR3 coding DNA: TGTGCCAGCAGTGAACAGGGGCCTGACACCGGGGAGCTGTTTTTT.

This chain links TRBV20-1 with TRBJ2-7; D not resolved. Trimming cost V 0 bases and J 5 bases, with 11 bases left between them. Germline V gene lookup returns CDR1 DFQATT and CDR2 SNEGSKA (reference sequence). The CDR3 has 13 residues. The CDR3 sequence: CSARDQRINEQYF. The CDR3, as DNA: TGCAGTGCTAGAGATCAACGTATCAACGAGCAGTACTTC.

Worth noting for this clonotype: A much more abundant neighbour one base away suggests this may be a read error. This rearrangement joins TRBV2 to TRBJ1-6; 8 nucleotides align to TRBD1. The CDR3 is 15 amino acids. Germline V gene data show CDR1 as SNHLY and CDR2 as FYNNEI. The CDR3 loop reads CASSSVQGANSPFHF. CDR3 in DNA: TGTGCCAGCAGTAGTGTCCAGGGGGCGAATTCACCCTTCCACTTT.

V is TRBV12-3 or TRBV12-4 and J is TRBJ1-1; 8 bases are shared with TRBD1. This CDR3 contains 15 residues. After removal of 0 bases from V and 5 bases from J, the junction contained 5 bases not matched to a gene. The CDR3 DNA reads as TGTGCCAGCAGTTTAGCCCCAGGGGGCAAGACTGAAGCTTTCTTT. This translates into CASSLAPGGKTEAFF.

A few counts support this clonotype. The V gene is TRBV25-1, the J gene TRBJ1-6; D is perhaps TRBD1 (5 bases). Germline CDR1 and CDR2: MGHDK and SYGVNS. This CDR3 has 18 residues. V was cut by 5 bases and J by 4 bases, with 21 bases left in between. CDR3 coding DNA: TGTGCCAGCAGTCCCATCCCGGCGGGGGTGTTTTATAATTCACCCCTCCACTTT. Protein sequence: CASSPIPAGVFYNSPLHF. Using reference TRBV25-1 and TRBJ1-6 for the parts outside the CDR3, the full variable domain is EADIYQTPRYLVIGTGKKITLECSQTMGHDKMYWYQQDPGMELHLIHYSYGVNSTEKGDLSSESTVSRIRTEHFPLTLESARPSHTSQYLCASSPIPAGVFYNSPLHFGNGTRLTVT.

The CDR3, as DNA: TGTGCCAGCAGCTTACGGACGGAGGAAAAACTGTTTTTT. Protein: CASSLRTEEKLFF. The rearrangement links TRBV7-2 to TRBJ1-4; D is uncertain. V dropped 2 bases and J dropped 8 bases, with 9 bases sitting between them. Germline loops: CDR1 SGHTA, CDR2 FQGNSA. The CDR3 is made up of 13 amino acids. The full variable domain, completed using reference TRBV7-2 and TRBJ1-4, is GAGVSQSPSNKVTEKGKDVELRCDPISGHTALYWYRQSLGQGLEFLIYFQGNSAPDKSGLPSDRFSAERTGGSVSTLTIQRTQQEDSAVYLCASSLRTEEKLFFGSGTQLSVL.

This clonotype was picked up many times. J is TRBJ1-5 and V is TRBV10-3, with 9 nucleotides matching TRBD1. The germline V gene has CDR1 ENHRY and CDR2 SYGVKD. The CDR3 runs to 14 residues. The V and J ends lost 2 bases and 7 bases, in that order; junction bases with no gene match: 3. The CDR3 sequence: CAISEDRGRQPQHF. In DNA, the CDR3 is TGTGCCATCAGTGAGGACAGGGGGAGACAGCCCCAGCATTTT.

A few counts support this clonotype. This sequence joins TRBV20-1 and TRBJ1-2; 9 nucleotides line up with TRBD1. Germline V lookup: CDR1 DFQATT, CDR2 SNEGSKA (reference sequence). Germline trimming cut 6 bases from V and 8 bases from J; bases unmatched to any gene: 4. This CDR3 is built from 11 residues. CDR3 coding DNA: TGCAGTGCCGACAGGGGGGGGGGCTACACCTTC. This gives the protein CSADRGGGYTF.

This clonotype was recorded a few times. The chain uses TRBV12-3 or TRBV12-4 and TRBJ1-2; D is undetermined. This CDR3 spans 14 amino acids. The CDR3 DNA sequence: TGTGCTAGTGGTTCCGGGCCTGGGAGCTATGGCTACACCTTC. Its translation is CASGSGPGSYGYTF.

The CDR3 reads CASSLGYGGSYEQYF. In DNA, the CDR3 is TGTGCCAGCAGTTTAGGGTACGGGGGCTCCTACGAGCAGTACTTC. This chain connects TRBV12-3 or TRBV12-4 to TRBJ2-7; tentative D call: TRBD2 (6 bases). This CDR3 comprises 15 residues. The V and J ends lost 1 base and 0 bases respectively, with 10 bases between them.

The V call is TRBV29-1, the J call TRBJ2-7, with D perhaps matching TRBD1 or TRBD2 (5 bases each). This CDR3 comprises 11 residues. The germline V gene has CDR1 SQVTM and CDR2 ANQGSEA. V gave up 8 bases and J gave up 0 bases, with 8 bases separating them. CDR3 DNA: TGCAGCCGTGGGACCTCCTACGAGCAGTACTTC. It codes for CSRGTSYEQYF.

The rearrangement joins TRBV29-1 to TRBJ2-7, with 7 positions matching TRBD1. CDR3 length: 16 residues. Germline-derived CDR1 and CDR2 are SQVTM and ANQGSEA. The DNA of the CDR3 is TGCAGTGCTAGAGATCTTTGGACAGGCAGTTCCTACGAGCAGTACTTC. It codes for CSARDLWTGSSYEQYF.

Many counts were recorded for this clonotype. The chain uses TRBV5-1 and TRBJ2-2, with D tentatively TRBD2 (5 bases). Trimming cost V 4 bases and J 1 base, with 14 bases left between them. The germline CDR1 and CDR2 sequences are SGHRS and YFSETQ. The CDR3 totals 16 residues. The CDR3 coding sequence is TGCGCCAGCAGCACATCACGGACTGGGAACACCGGGGAGCTGTTTTTT. Protein sequence: CASSTSRTGNTGELFF.

This clonotype was observed many times. The chain couples TRBV29-1 to TRBJ1-1; a possible D gene is TRBD1 (6 bases). Germline V gene data show CDR1 as SQVTM and CDR2 as ANQGSEA. The CDR3 extends over 15 amino acids. Trimming pared 5 bases from V and 4 bases from J, leaving 20 bases between. The CDR3 DNA sequence: TGCAGCGTTACGCAACAAGGGGGAGGAAGCACTGAAGCTTTCTTT. It is translated as CSVTQQGGGSTEAFF.

This clonotype came up a few times. CDR3 DNA sequence: TGTGCCAGCAGCCAAGTGGCAGCGGGGGGACAAGAGACCCAGTACTTC. Translated, it gives CASSQVAAGGQETQYF. V gene TRBV7-9 combines with J gene TRBJ2-5, with 9 nucleotides matching TRBD2. Per the germline V gene, CDR1 is SEHNR and CDR2 is FQNEAQ (reference sequence). The CDR3 has 16 residues. Trimming took 5 bases from V and 2 from J; bases not matched to a gene: 9.

In regard to this clonotype: Germline and junction disagree at one end, which may indicate a read error. The chain has TRBV10-3 and TRBJ2-7, with D possibly TRBD1 on 6 matching bases. This CDR3 spans 15 amino acids. Germline CDR1 and CDR2: ENHRY and SYGVKD. In DNA form, the CDR3 reads TGTGCCAGCAGTTCCATACAGGGTTCCCCCTACGAGCAGTACTTC. Translation: CASSSIQGSPYEQYF.

The chain uses TRBV6-5 and TRBJ1-5, with unresolved D. This CDR3 comprises 13 residues. Per the germline V gene, CDR1 is MNHEY and CDR2 is SVGAGI. Between the trimmed V and J ends, which lost 6 bases and 0 bases, there was a span of 6 bases. CDR3 amino acids: CASRENSNQPQHF. The CDR3 bases are TGTGCCAGCAGGGAGAATAGCAATCAGCCCCAGCATTTT.

The sample holds many counts of this clonotype. V usage is TRBV7-9 and J usage is TRBJ1-2; TRBD1 is a possible D gene (6 bases). Between the trimmed V and J ends, which lost 5 bases and 2 bases, there was a span of 12 bases. The CDR3 runs 14 residues. Germline V gene sequence: CDR1 SEHNR, CDR2 FQNEAQ (reference sequence). CDR3 nucleotides: TGTGCCAGCAGCGCACGGACAGAAAACTATGGCTACACCTTC. Translation: CASSARTENYGYTF.